The TCR beta chain described here comes from a study of T cell responses to AZD1222 COVID-19 vaccine. The CDR3 is 15 residues long. Trimming removed 2 bases at V and 5 bases at J, with 13 bases between. The germline gives CDR1 SNHLY, CDR2 FYNNEI. Broader study findings: White British donors predominated, females outnumbered males, and clonal diversity was possibly underestimated. CD4 TCRs associated with vaccination spanned spike, dominating at 160-218 and 743-854. Just six AZD1222 recipients were seropositive at baseline. Unmutated variant regions are reportedly the target of nearly half of TCRs that are spike-specific.

As to this clone: Antigen: not known.

Produced via immunoSEQ multiplex PCR; TCRdb's table is partial and in-frame only. The profile shows 85,000 to 120,000 clones, about nine tenths of them singletons. Specimen: peripheral blood, collected on day 0 of AZD1222 vaccination. The sequence came from an adult in good health. This sequence joins TRBV2 and TRBJ1-5; possible D gene TRBD1, 5 bases. For the CDR3, the DNA is TGTGCCAGCAGTGAACGGGCCAGGGCGGATCAGCCCCAGCATTTT. This sequence encodes CASSERARADQPQHF.